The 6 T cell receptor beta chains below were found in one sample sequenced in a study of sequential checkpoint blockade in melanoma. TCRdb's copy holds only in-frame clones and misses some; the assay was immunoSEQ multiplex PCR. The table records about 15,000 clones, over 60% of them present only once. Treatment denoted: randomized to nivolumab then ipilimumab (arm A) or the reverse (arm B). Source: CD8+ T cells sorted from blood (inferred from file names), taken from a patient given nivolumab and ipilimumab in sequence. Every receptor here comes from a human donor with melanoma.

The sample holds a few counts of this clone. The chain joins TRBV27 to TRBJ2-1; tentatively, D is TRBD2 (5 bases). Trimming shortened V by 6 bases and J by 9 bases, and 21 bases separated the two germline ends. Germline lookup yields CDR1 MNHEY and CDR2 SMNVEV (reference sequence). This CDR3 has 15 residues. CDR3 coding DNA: TGTGCCAGCAGCCCAATCCCTCTAACGGGAAGTGAGCAGTTCTTC. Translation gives CASSPIPLTGSEQFF.

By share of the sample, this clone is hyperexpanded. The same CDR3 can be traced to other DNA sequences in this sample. CDR3 nucleotides: TGTGCCAGCAGCGGACTAGCGGGGGAGAATAATGAGCAGTTCTTC. Translation: CASSGLAGENNEQFF. The rearrangement uses TRBV6-4 and TRBJ2-1; 13 positions match TRBD2. The CDR3 sequence is 15 residues long. Germline V gene sequence: CDR1 MRHNA, CDR2 SNTAGT. J lost 7 bases, V lost 6 bases, and 6 bases had no gene match.

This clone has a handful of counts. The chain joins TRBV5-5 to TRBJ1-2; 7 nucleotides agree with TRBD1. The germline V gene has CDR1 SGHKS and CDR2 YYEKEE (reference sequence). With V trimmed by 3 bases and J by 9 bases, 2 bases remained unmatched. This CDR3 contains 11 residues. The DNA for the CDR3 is TGTGCCAGCAGCTGGACAGGAAGCTACACCTTC. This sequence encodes CASSWTGSYTF.

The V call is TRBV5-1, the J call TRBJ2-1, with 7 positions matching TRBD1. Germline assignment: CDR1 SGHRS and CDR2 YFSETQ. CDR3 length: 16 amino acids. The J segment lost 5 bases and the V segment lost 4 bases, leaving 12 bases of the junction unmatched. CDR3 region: CASSERQGRSDNEQFF. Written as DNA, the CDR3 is TGCGCCAGCAGCGAAAGACAGGGAAGGTCGGACAATGAGCAGTTCTTC.

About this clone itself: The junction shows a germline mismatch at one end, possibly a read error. The CDR3 nucleotides read TGCGCCAGCAGCCACCCGGGGGAAGAGACCCAGTACTTC. This encodes CASSHPGEETQYF. V usage is TRBV7-9 and J usage is TRBJ2-5; D may be TRBD2 (6 bases). The length of the CDR3 is 13 residues. CDR1 and CDR2 from the germline V gene are SEHNR and FQNEAQ (reference sequence).

The CDR3 protein is CASSQDQTGGGNTEAFF. In DNA, the CDR3 is TGCGCCAGCAGCCAAGACCAGACCGGGGGGGGGAACACTGAAGCTTTCTTT. J is TRBJ1-1 and V is TRBV4-3, with a possible D match to TRBD1 (5 bases). The germline V and J ends were trimmed by 0 bases and 1 base, with 15 bases remaining between them. Germline V CDR1 and CDR2: LGHNA, YSLEER. This CDR3 is built from 17 residues.